The clone carrying this T cell receptor beta chain was counted at least ten times. Its cognate antigen is unknown. The iRepertoire nested amplicon-rescue multiplex PCR amplified TCR alpha and beta CDR3s from RNA. One-step reverse transcription and amplification started from roughly 100-400 ng of tissue mRNA or PBMC total RNA. TCRdb redid the calling of the multiplex PCR reads with MiXCR, one entry per CDR3 protein. Of about 180,000 distinct CDR3 sequences detected, roughly 45% appear once; the ten largest clones hold under 6.5%. The data are from a study of glioma-infiltrating T cells. Whole-study findings and limits: Very few CDR3 sequences were shared between tissue and blood. Gliomas, especially low-grade, showed above-expected tissue-blood divergence; non-neoplastic patients showed below.

With V trimmed by 4 bases and J by 2 bases, 5 bases remained unmatched. In germline, CDR1 is MDHEN, CDR2 SYDVKM. This CDR3 is built from 15 residues. This chain links TRBV28 with TRBJ2-7; TRBD2 aligns across 10 bases. The receptor comes from a human donor with low-grade glioma or glioblastoma, undergoing nonglioma brain surgery, or in good health (not recorded which). Sequenced material: glioma tissue, nonneoplastic brain tissue, or PBMCs (not recorded which). DNA of the CDR3: TGTGCCAGCAGTTCCTCTAGCGGGAGACCCTACGAGCAGTACTTC. This encodes CASSSSSGRPYEQYF.